This T cell receptor beta chain appears in the sequencing data of a study of CD8+CD57+ T cells in acquired aplastic anemia. Genomic DNA served as template for TCR beta VDJ and CDR3 profiling. TCRdb re-derived calls from the reads in MiXCR, one entry per CDR3 protein. The sample yields 200,000 or so distinct CDR3 sequences, roughly 50% seen once. Trimming removed 3 bases at V and 7 bases at J, with 13 bases between. From germline, CDR1 is SEHNR and CDR2 FQNEAQ (reference sequence). CDR3 length: 14 amino acids. This clonotype has ten or more counts. The patients chosen for sequencing had shown expansion of CD8+CD57+ cells (detected by flow cytometry).

The receptor was isolated from a human donor with aplastic anemia. The rearrangement links TRBV7-9 to TRBJ1-5; D perhaps matches TRBD1 (5 bases). Sequenced material: sorted CD4+, CD8+, or CD8+CD57+ T cells (not recorded which) from PBMCs. CDR3 nucleotides: TGTGCCAGCAGCTTCGAAGGGGCTGGGCAGCCCCAGCATTTT. It specifies CASSFEGAGQPQHF.